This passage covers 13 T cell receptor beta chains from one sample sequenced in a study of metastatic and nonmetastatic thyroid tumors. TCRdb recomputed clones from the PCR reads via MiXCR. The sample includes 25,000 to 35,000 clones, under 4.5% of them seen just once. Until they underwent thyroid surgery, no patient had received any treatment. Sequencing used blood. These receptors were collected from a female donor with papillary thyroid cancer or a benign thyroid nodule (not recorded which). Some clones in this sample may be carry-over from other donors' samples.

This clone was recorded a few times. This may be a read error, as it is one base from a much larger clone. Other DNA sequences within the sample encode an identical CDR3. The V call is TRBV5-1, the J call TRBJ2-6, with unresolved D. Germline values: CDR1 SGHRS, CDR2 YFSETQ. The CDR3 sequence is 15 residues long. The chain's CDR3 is CASSSLVSGANVLTF. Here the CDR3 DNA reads TGCGCCAGCAGCTCGCTAGTCTCTGGTGCCAACGTCCTGACTTTC. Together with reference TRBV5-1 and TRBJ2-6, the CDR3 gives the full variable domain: KAGVTQTPRYLIKTRGQQVTLSCSPISGHRSVSWYQQTPGQGLQFLFEYFSETQRNKGNFPGRFSGRQFSNSRSEMNVSTLELGDSALYLCASSSLVSGANVLTFGAGSRLTVL.

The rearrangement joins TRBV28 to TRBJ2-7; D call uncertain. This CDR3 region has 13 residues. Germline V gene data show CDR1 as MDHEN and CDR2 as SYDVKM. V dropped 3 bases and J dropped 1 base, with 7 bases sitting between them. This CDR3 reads CASSFRGSYEQYF. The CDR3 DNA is TGTGCCAGCAGTTTTAGAGGTTCCTACGAGCAGTACTTC.

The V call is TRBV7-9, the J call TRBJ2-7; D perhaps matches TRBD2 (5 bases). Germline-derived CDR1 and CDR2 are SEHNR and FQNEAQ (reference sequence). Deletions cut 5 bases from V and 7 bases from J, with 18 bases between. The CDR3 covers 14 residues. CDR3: CASSRSTASKEQYF. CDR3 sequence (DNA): TGTGCCAGCAGCCGGAGTACGGCTAGCAAGGAGCAGTACTTC. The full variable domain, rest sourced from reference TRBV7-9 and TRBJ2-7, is DTGVSQNPRHKITKRGQNVTFRCDPISEHNRLYWYRQTLGQGPEFLTYFQNEAQLEKSRLLSDRFSAERPKGSFSTLEIQRTEQGDSAMYLCASSRSTASKEQYFGPGTRLTVT.

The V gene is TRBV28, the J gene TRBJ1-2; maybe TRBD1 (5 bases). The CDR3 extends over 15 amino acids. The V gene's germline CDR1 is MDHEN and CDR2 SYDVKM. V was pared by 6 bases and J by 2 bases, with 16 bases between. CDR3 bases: TGTGCCAGCAGGTTGCTAGCGGGACCAAACTATGGCTACACCTTC. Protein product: CASRLLAGPNYGYTF.

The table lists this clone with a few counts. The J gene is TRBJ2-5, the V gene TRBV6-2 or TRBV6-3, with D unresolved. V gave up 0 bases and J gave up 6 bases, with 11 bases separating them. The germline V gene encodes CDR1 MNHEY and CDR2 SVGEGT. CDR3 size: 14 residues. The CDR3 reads CASSYSAEGKTQYF. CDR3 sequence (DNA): TGTGCCAGCAGTTACTCGGCAGAAGGAAAGACCCAGTACTTC.

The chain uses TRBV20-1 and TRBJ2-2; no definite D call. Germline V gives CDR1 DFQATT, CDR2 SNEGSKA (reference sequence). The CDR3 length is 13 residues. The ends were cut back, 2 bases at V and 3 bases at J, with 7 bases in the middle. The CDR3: CSARMVHTGELFF. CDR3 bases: TGCAGTGCTAGAATGGTGCACACCGGGGAGCTGTTTTTT.

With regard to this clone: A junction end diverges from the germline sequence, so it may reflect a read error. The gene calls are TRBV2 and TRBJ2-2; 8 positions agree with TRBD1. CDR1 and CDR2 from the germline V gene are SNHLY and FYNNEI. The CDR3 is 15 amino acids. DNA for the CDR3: TGTGCCAGCAGTGTAGGACAGGGAGACACCGGGGGGCTGTTTTTT. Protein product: CASSVGQGDTGGLFF.

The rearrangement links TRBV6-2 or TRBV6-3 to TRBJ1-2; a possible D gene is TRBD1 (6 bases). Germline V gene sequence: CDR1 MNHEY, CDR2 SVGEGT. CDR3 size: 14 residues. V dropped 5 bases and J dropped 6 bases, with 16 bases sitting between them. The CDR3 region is CASSAGREGDGYTF. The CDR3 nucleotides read TGTGCCAGCAGTGCGGGCAGGGAGGGGGATGGCTACACCTTC.

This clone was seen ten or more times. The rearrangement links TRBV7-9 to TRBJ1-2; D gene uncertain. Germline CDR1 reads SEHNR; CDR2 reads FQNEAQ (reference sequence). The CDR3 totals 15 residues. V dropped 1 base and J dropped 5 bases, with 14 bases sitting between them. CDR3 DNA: TGTGCCAGCAGCTTAGGGAGCGCCAGTTTGTATGGCTACACCTTC. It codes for CASSLGSASLYGYTF.

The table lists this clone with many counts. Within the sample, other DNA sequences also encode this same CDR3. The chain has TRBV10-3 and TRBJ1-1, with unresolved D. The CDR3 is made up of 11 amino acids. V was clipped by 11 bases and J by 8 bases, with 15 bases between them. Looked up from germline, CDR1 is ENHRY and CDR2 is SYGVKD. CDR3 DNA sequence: TGTGCCTCCACCGCGGGCACCGAAGCTTTCTTT. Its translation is CASTAGTEAFF.

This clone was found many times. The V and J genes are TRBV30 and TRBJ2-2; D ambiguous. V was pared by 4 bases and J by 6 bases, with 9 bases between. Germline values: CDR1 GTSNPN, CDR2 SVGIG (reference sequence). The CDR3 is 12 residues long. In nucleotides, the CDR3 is TGTGCCTGGATGTGGAGAGCCGGGGAGCTGTTTTTT. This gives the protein CAWMWRAGELFF.

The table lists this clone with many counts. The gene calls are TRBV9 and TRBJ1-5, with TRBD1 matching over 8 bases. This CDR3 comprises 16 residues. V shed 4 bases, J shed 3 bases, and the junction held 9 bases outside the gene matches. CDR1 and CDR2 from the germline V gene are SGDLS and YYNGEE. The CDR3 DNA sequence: TGTGCCAGCAGCCCGGGGACAGGCCCTCCCAATCAGCCCCAGCATTTT. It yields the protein CASSPGTGPPNQPQHF.

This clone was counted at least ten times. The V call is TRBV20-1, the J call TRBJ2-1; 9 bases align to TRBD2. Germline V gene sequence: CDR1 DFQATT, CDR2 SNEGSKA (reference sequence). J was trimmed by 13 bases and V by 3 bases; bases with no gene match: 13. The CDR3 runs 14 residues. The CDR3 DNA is TGCAGTGCTAGTTTTAGCGGGAGCCTCCTCACACAGTTCTTC. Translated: CSASFSGSLLTQFF.